What follows are 27 T cell receptor beta chains derived from one specimen sequenced in a study of blood T cell repertoires in COVID-19. Sequencing was performed with immunoSEQ multiplex PCR; in TCRdb, only in-frame clones are kept and a portion is missing. The table lists 100,000 or so clones, approximately 93% of them singletons, with 0.97% in the top ten. The source material was peripheral blood. The origin of the receptors is a man in his 60s with acute or convalescent COVID-19.

The V and J genes are TRBV11-3 and TRBJ2-2; D is perhaps TRBD1 (6 bases). The V gene lost 0 bases and the J gene lost 7 bases, with 15 bases spanning the gap. Germline CDR1 is SGHNT and CDR2 is YENEEA. The CDR3 length is 16 residues. The CDR3 DNA is TGTGCCAGCAGCTTAGATGGTCAGGGGTATGGCGGGGAGCTGTTTTTT. It encodes CASSLDGQGYGGELFF.

This chain connects TRBV16 to TRBJ1-1; D remains unclear. The V and J ends lost 4 bases and 1 base respectively, with 10 bases between them. Per the germline V gene, CDR1 is KGHSY and CDR2 is FQNENV. This CDR3 spans 14 amino acids. CDR3 in DNA: TGTGCCAGCAGCCTCCAACGGGGGAACACTGAAGCTTTCTTT. Translating gives CASSLQRGNTEAFF.

The genes are TRBV5-1 and TRBJ2-7; D possibly corresponds to TRBD1 (5 bases). The V gene lost 0 bases and the J gene lost 5 bases, with 15 bases spanning the gap. The germline CDR1 and CDR2 sequences are SGHRS and YFSETQ. The CDR3 sequence is 15 residues long. Written as DNA, the CDR3 is TGCGCCAGCAGCTTGGGGGGCAGGCGAGTCGACGAGCAGTACTTC. Its protein is CASSLGGRRVDEQYF.

The chain is built from TRBV10-3 and TRBJ2-7; 8 positions agree with TRBD2. The CDR3 has 14 amino acids. V shed 6 bases, J shed 2 bases, and the junction held 6 bases outside the gene matches. In germline, CDR1 is ENHRY, CDR2 SYGVKD. CDR3 protein: CAIRKTSATYEQYF. CDR3 bases: TGTGCCATCAGGAAGACTAGCGCCACCTACGAGCAGTACTTC.

The chain recombines TRBV30 with TRBJ1-1; D is undetermined. Germline V gene lookup returns CDR1 GTSNPN and CDR2 SVGIG (reference sequence). There are 13 residues in the CDR3. Trimming took off 4 bases at V and 3 bases at J, with 12 bases between the two ends. CDR3 residues: CAWIGEVDTEAFF. CDR3 bases: TGTGCCTGGATCGGCGAGGTAGACACTGAAGCTTTCTTT. Full variable domain (outside the CDR3, taken from reference TRBV30 and TRBJ1-1): SQTIHQWPATLVQPVGSPLSLECTVEGTSNPNLYWYRQAAGRGLQLLFYSVGIGQISSEVPQNLSASRPQDRQFILSSKKLLLSDSGFYLCAWIGEVDTEAFFGQGTRLTVV.

The chain links TRBV11-2 to TRBJ2-2; 8 bases are a match to TRBD1. Germline-derived CDR1 and CDR2 are SGHAT and FQNNGV. Germline trimming cut 6 bases from V and 4 bases from J; bases unmatched to any gene: 10. This CDR3 contains 16 residues. The CDR3 region is CASSSPRTGLTGELFF. CDR3 DNA: TGTGCCAGCAGTTCACCCCGGACAGGGCTCACCGGGGAGCTGTTTTTT. The whole variable domain, remainder taken from reference TRBV11-2 and TRBJ2-2, is EAGVAQSPRYKIIEKRQSVAFWCNPISGHATLYWYQQILGQGPKLLIQFQNNGVVDDSQLPKDRFSAERLKGVDSTLKIQPAKLEDSAVYLCASSSPRTGLTGELFFGEGSRLTVL.

The genes are TRBV7-3 and TRBJ1-6, with a tentative D call TRBD1 (6 bases). The CDR3 contains 13 residues. Trimming removed 2 bases at V and 7 bases at J, with 6 bases between. Germline V gene sequence: CDR1 SGHTA, CDR2 FQGTGA. CDR3 in amino acids: CASSLQGNSPLHF. DNA for the CDR3: TGTGCCAGCAGCTTACAGGGGAATTCACCCCTCCACTTT.

This clone occurred a few times. The rearrangement links TRBV5-1 to TRBJ1-2; D unclear. The germline V gene has CDR1 SGHRS and CDR2 YFSETQ. V was pared by 0 bases and J by 8 bases, with 11 bases between. This CDR3 has 13 amino acids. CDR3 sequence reads: CASSLAGVGGYTF. The CDR3 DNA is TGCGCCAGCAGCTTGGCCGGGGTTGGGGGCTACACCTTC.

This rearrangement joins TRBV4-2 to TRBJ1-2; D possibly corresponds to TRBD1 (5 bases). V was clipped by 0 bases and J by 4 bases, with 12 bases between them. Germline V lookup: CDR1 LGHNA, CDR2 YNFKEQ. CDR3 length equals 15 residues. CDR3 coding DNA: TGTGCCAGCAGCCAAGACGGGGGAAGGGTCTATGGCTACACCTTC. This codes for CASSQDGGRVYGYTF.

This clone was seen a handful of times. The rearrangement joins TRBV9 to TRBJ1-3; no clear D gene. Germline CDR1 reads SGDLS; CDR2 reads YYNGEE. V was clipped by 5 bases and J by 1 base, with 7 bases between them. The CDR3 contains 13 residues. The CDR3: CASSPLSGNTIYF. The CDR3 DNA reads as TGTGCCAGCAGTCCTTTATCTGGAAACACCATATATTTT.

V is TRBV28 and J is TRBJ1-1; D uncertain. This CDR3 contains 13 residues. Germline values: CDR1 MDHEN, CDR2 SYDVKM. V was clipped by 8 bases and J by 1 base, with 11 bases between them. This chain's CDR3 is CASFGPGNTEAFF. The CDR3 DNA reads TGTGCCAGCTTCGGCCCGGGGAACACTGAAGCTTTCTTT.

The genes are TRBV10-2 and TRBJ2-7; D not resolved. The CDR3 is made up of 13 amino acids. Looked up from germline, CDR1 is WSHSY and CDR2 is SAAADI. The germline V and J ends were trimmed by 2 bases and 6 bases, with 11 bases remaining between them. CDR3 DNA: TGCGCCAGCAGTGAGGGCAGGCGTTCCGAGCAGTACGTC. Its translation is CASSEGRRSEQYV.

The chain employs TRBV28 and TRBJ2-7; a weak D match, TRBD1 (5 bases). Trimming took off 3 bases at V and 0 bases at J, with 12 bases between the two ends. Germline loops: CDR1 MDHEN, CDR2 SYDVKM. This CDR3 is 15 amino acids long. The CDR3 nucleotides read TGTGCCAGCAGTTTTACAGGCGTTCTCTCCTACGAGCAGTACTTC. Translating gives CASSFTGVLSYEQYF.

This chain joins TRBV15 and TRBJ1-1, with unresolved D. Germline assignment: CDR1 LNHNV and CDR2 YYDKDF (reference sequence). This CDR3 spans 16 amino acids. Trimming took off 0 bases at V and 0 bases at J, with 11 bases between the two ends. The CDR3 region has the DNA TGTGCCACCAGCAGAGATTCTCTGCGGGTGAACACTGAAGCTTTCTTT. Its protein is CATSRDSLRVNTEAFF.

The chain is built from TRBV5-1 and TRBJ1-3; D is perhaps TRBD1 (5 bases). The germline V and J ends were trimmed by 0 bases and 0 bases, with 10 bases remaining between them. The CDR3 spans 16 residues. Germline V lookup: CDR1 SGHRS, CDR2 YFSETQ. This CDR3 reads CASSLAGGSSGNTIYF. The DNA of the CDR3 is TGCGCCAGCAGCTTGGCCGGGGGAAGCTCTGGAAACACCATATATTTT.

CDR3 DNA sequence: TGTGCCAGCAGCGTAGGTACAACCTCTGGGGCCAACGTCCTGACTTTC. Translation gives CASSVGTTSGANVLTF. V and J are TRBV9 and TRBJ2-6; no clear D. The germline CDR1 and CDR2 sequences are SGDLS and YYNGEE. Trimming took 0 bases from V and 0 from J, leaving 7 bases between them. The CDR3 is 16 amino acids.

This chain links TRBV10-3 with TRBJ2-7; D is perhaps TRBD1 (7 bases). The CDR3 loop spans 14 amino acids. The germline CDR1 and CDR2 sequences are ENHRY and SYGVKD. V gave up 10 bases and J gave up 1 base, with 17 bases separating them. The CDR3 region is CATRGADGSYEQYV. The DNA for the CDR3 is TGTGCCACCAGGGGGGCGGACGGTTCCTACGAGCAGTACGTC.

The rearrangement joins TRBV28 to TRBJ2-7; a weak D match, TRBD2 (5 bases). This CDR3 has 15 residues. Germline CDR1 is MDHEN and CDR2 is SYDVKM. Trimming pared 4 bases from V and 2 bases from J, leaving 15 bases between. The CDR3 region is CASSSWEKAPYEQYF. CDR3 bases: TGTGCCAGCAGTTCATGGGAGAAAGCCCCCTACGAGCAGTACTTC.

J is TRBJ2-2 and V is TRBV19; a possible D gene is TRBD1 (5 bases). Germline lookup yields CDR1 LNHDA and CDR2 SQIVND (reference sequence). V lost 1 base, J lost 0 bases, and 6 bases lay in between. The CDR3 has 15 residues. The CDR3 spells CASSIVRANTGELFF. The CDR3 bases are TGTGCCAGTAGTATAGTCAGGGCGAACACCGGGGAGCTGTTTTTT.

The V gene is TRBV5-1, the J gene TRBJ1-1; 10 bases match TRBD1. The V gene end was trimmed by 3 bases and the J gene end by 0 bases; junction bases not matched to a gene: 8. This CDR3 region has 17 residues. CDR1 and CDR2 (germline): SGHRS, YFSETQ. The CDR3 bases are TGCGCCAGCAGCTGGACAGGGGGAGGGGCAATGAACACTGAAGCTTTCTTT. Its protein is CASSWTGGGAMNTEAFF.

The chain links TRBV5-1 to TRBJ2-2; 8 bases match TRBD2. V was clipped by 3 bases and J by 0 bases; unmatched bases: 7. The CDR3 is 17 residues long. From germline, CDR1 is SGHRS and CDR2 YFSETQ. CDR3 nucleotide sequence: TGCGCCAGCAGCTGGGGGTTAGCGGGGTCGAACACCGGGGAGCTGTTTTTT. Its translation: CASSWGLAGSNTGELFF.

V usage is TRBV7-9 and J usage is TRBJ2-5, with TRBD1 identical over 8 bases. V gave up 6 bases and J gave up 7 bases; unmatched junction bases: 7. Germline CDR1 and CDR2: SEHNR and FQNEAQ (reference sequence). The CDR3 has 13 amino acids. This CDR3 reads CASRPGQGGTQYF. The CDR3 bases are TGTGCCAGCAGACCCGGACAGGGTGGGACCCAGTACTTC.

The chain couples TRBV5-1 to TRBJ2-5; 7 bases are shared with TRBD1. The CDR3 sequence is 14 residues long. Per the germline V gene, CDR1 is SGHRS and CDR2 is YFSETQ. The V segment lost 4 bases and the J segment 3 bases; nucleotides outside the gene matches: 6. The CDR3 is CASSVGQVKETQYF. The DNA for the CDR3 is TGCGCCAGCAGCGTAGGACAGGTTAAAGAGACCCAGTACTTC.

This chain joins TRBV11-2 and TRBJ2-2, with 8 positions matching TRBD2. This CDR3 region has 17 residues. V shed 1 base, J shed 5 bases, and the junction held 9 bases outside the gene matches. The germline V gene has CDR1 SGHAT and CDR2 FQNNGV. The CDR3 is CASSLGRSGGRTGELFF. DNA for the CDR3: TGTGCCAGCAGCTTAGGCCGGTCCGGCGGGAGGACCGGGGAGCTGTTTTTT.

The chain's CDR3 is CAIRAATSSYEQYF. CDR3 nucleotides: TGTGCCATCAGAGCGGCCACCAGCTCCTACGAGCAGTACTTC. The chain employs TRBV10-3 and TRBJ2-7; D might be TRBD2 (5 bases). Trimming stripped 6 bases from V and 0 bases from J, with 12 bases between. The CDR3 totals 14 residues. The germline V gene encodes CDR1 ENHRY and CDR2 SYGVKD.

The chain combines TRBV28 with TRBJ1-6, with TRBD1 identical over 7 bases. The CDR3 contains 14 residues. From germline, CDR1 is MDHEN and CDR2 SYDVKM. The V and J ends lost 2 bases and 9 bases, in that order; junction bases with no gene match: 4. CDR3: CASSLRQGSSPLHF. In DNA form, the CDR3 reads TGTGCCAGCAGTTTAAGACAGGGAAGTTCACCCCTCCACTTT. Full variable domain (outside the CDR3, taken from reference TRBV28 and TRBJ1-6): DVKVTQSSRYLVKRTGEKVFLECVQDMDHENMFWYRQDPGLGLRLIYFSYDVKMKEKGDIPEGYSVSREKKERFSLILESASTNQTSMYLCASSLRQGSSPLHFGNGTRLTVT.

This clone was found once. The genes are TRBV3-1 (or the pseudogene TRBV3-2) and TRBJ2-5, with 16 bases identical to TRBD2. V lost 5 bases to trimming and J lost 5 bases; unmatched junction nucleotides: 8. This CDR3 has 17 residues. Germline loops: CDR1 LGHDT, CDR2 YNNKEL (reference sequence). CDR3 nucleotide sequence: TGTGCCAGCAGCTCGGGACTAGCGGGAGGGCCAGGGGAGACCCAGTACTTC. Its translation is CASSSGLAGGPGETQYF.